This TCR beta chain was obtained from a study of OX40 agonist ivuxolimab in advanced cancers. About the full investigation: Ivuxolimab, which targeted the costimulatory receptor OX40 (CD134), was an agonistic, fully human IgG2 monoclonal antibody. The paper reports the monotherapy dose-escalation portion (N of about 54 patients) of the phase I ivuxolimab trial. Intravenous ivuxolimab was administered to patients every 2 weeks at six dose levels: 0.01, 0.1, 0.3, 1.5, 3 and 10 mg/kg. Partial responses were achieved by three dose-escalation patients, of whom one had hepatocellular carcinoma and two had cutaneous melanoma. The purpose of peripheral TCRbeta sequencing was to test whether ivuxolimab changed TCR sequence diversity and led to clonal T-cell expansion. Patients were allowed to have had prior anti-PD-1, anti-PD-L1 or anti-CTLA-4 therapy, and around two fifths of the dose-escalation patients had been treated with checkpoint inhibitors. A male proportion of roughly 85% and a mean age of approximately 62 years, ranging from about 20 to 79, were recorded for the dose-escalation cohort. Of the 50 to 55 dose-escalation patients, hepatocellular carcinoma was present in approximately 20, melanoma in roughly 15, renal cell carcinoma in 9 and head and neck cancer in 9. Findings and caveats that apply to the study as a whole: Low levels of normalized T-cell clonal expansion were also seen in some nonresponding patients. The antigen specificity of the clonally expanded peripheral T cells was not determined. Partial responders in the 0.1-3.0 mg/kg groups had among the lowest normalized peripheral clonal expansion, especially among CD8+ T cells. After ivuxolimab, expanded clones were on average more numerous among CD8+ T cells than among CD4+ T cells. At doses of 0.1 to 3.0 mg/kg, clonal expansion of both CD4+ and CD8+ blood T cells was observed from baseline to week 6.

By how much of the sample it makes up, this clone is medium-sized (0.01 to 0.1%). The specificity of this receptor is unknown. No much larger clone is present one base from it, and per-base qualities are unavailable. To sequence the TCRbeta CDR3 region, genomic DNA was isolated from the sorted cells. The immunoSEQ Assay was used for sequencing of TCRbeta CDR3 regions. This immuneACCESS table, as held by TCRdb, lists in-frame sequences with V and J called but not all clones. Of the missing ones, under half trace to an unresolved V gene in checked studies; the others have no known cause. Recorded for this sample are fewer than 80,000 clones; roughly 81% of them occurred a single time. Of the sample, 9.8% is held by the ten largest clones. CDR1 and CDR2 (SEHNR, FQNEAQ) derive from the germline V gene (reference sequence). The CDR3 numbers 15 residues from cysteine through phenylalanine. The CDR3 DNA has 45 bases and is translated from base 1. Germline trimming: 6 bases from V, 0 bases from J; junction bases outside gene matches: 4.

Patients with a history of autoimmune disease or receiving systemic immunosuppression were excluded from the trial. Peripheral blood for TCR sequencing was drawn from every dose cohort at baseline, at cycle 4 day 1 and at cycle 7 day 1. The samples were drawn from a first-in-human, open-label, multicenter phase I dose-escalation trial of ivuxolimab. The trial enrolled adults with locally advanced or metastatic head and neck squamous cell, hepatocellular, melanoma or renal cell carcinoma. Before TCR sequencing, CD4+ T cells and CD8+ T cells were sorted from peripheral blood as separate populations. This TCR derives from an adult with an advanced solid tumor such as melanoma, head and neck, liver or kidney cancer. The V and J genes are TRBV7-9 and TRBJ2-3; TRBD2 lines up with 9 middle nucleotides. Sequencing used CD4+ or CD8+ T cells sorted from blood, obtained in a trial of the OX40 agonist ivuxolimab. The CDR3 protein: CASSLAGMSTDTQYF. The DNA is as follows: TGTGCCAGCAGTCTAGCGGGAATGAGCACAGATACGCAGTATTTT.